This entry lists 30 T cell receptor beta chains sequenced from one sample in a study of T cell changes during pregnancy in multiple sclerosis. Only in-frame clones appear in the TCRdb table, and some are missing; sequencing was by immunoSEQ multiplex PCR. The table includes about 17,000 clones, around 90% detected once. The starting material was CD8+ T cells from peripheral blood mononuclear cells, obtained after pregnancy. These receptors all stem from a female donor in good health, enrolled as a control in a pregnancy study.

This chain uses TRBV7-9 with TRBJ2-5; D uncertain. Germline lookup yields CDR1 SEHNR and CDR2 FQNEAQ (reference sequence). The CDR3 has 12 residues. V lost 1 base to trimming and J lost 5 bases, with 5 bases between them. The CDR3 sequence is CASSLDGETQYF. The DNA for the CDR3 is TGTGCCAGCAGCTTAGATGGCGAGACCCAGTACTTC.

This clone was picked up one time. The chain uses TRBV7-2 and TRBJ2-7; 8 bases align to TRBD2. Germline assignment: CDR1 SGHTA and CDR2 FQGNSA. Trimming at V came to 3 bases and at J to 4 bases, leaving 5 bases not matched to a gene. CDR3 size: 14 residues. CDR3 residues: CASSFSGIGYEQYF. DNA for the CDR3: TGTGCCAGCAGCTTTAGCGGGATCGGGTACGAGCAGTACTTC.

DNA of the CDR3: TGTGCCAGCAGTTTATCGAGGGTAGGGACCGGGGAGCTGTTTTTT. Translating gives CASSLSRVGTGELFF. This chain connects TRBV27 to TRBJ2-2; tentative D call: TRBD2 (5 bases). Germline V gene data show CDR1 as MNHEY and CDR2 as SMNVEV (reference sequence). The CDR3 contains 15 residues. The germline V and J ends were trimmed by 0 bases and 5 bases, with 10 bases remaining between them.

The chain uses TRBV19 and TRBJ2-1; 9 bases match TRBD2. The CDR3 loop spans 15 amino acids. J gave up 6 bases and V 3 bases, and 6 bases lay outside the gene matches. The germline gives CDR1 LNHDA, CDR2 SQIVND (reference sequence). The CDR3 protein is CASSITAGGPNEQFF. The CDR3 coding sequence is TGTGCCAGTAGTATCACTGCGGGGGGGCCCAATGAGCAGTTCTTC.

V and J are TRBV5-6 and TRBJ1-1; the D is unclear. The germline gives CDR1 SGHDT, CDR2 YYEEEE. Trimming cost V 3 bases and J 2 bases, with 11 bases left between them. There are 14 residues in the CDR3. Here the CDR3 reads CASSWITENTEAFF. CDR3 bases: TGTGCCAGCAGCTGGATAACAGAAAACACTGAAGCTTTCTTT.

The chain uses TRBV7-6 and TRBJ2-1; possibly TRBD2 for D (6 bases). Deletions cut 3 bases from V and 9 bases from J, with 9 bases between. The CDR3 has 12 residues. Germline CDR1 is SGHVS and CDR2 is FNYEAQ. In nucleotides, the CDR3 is TGTGCCAGCAGCTTTGATAGCGGTGAGCAGTTCTTC. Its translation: CASSFDSGEQFF. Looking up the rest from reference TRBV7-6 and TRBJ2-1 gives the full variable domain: GAGVSQSPRYKVTKRGQDVALRCDPISGHVSLYWYRQALGQGPEFLTYFNYEAQQDKSGLPNDRFSAERPEGSISTLTIQRTEQRDSAMYRCASSFDSGEQFFGPGTRLTVL.

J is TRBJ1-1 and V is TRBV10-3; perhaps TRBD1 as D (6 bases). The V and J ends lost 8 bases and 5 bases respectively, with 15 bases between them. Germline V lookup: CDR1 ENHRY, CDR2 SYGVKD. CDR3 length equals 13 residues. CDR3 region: CAISEGGITEAFF. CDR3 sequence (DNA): TGTGCCATCTCTGAGGGGGGGATAACTGAAGCTTTCTTT.

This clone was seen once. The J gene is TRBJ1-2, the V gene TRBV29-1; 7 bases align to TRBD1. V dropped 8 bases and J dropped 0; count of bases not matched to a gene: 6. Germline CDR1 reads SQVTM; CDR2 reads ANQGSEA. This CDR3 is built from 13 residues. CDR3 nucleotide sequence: TGCAGCACGTGGGACAGTACTAACTATGGCTACACCTTC. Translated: CSTWDSTNYGYTF.

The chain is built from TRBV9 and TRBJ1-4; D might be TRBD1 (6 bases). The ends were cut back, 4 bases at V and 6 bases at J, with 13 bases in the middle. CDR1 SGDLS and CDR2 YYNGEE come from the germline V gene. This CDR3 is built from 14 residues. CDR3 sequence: CASSIRQADEKLFF. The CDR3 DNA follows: TGTGCCAGCAGCATAAGACAGGCGGATGAAAAACTGTTTTTT.

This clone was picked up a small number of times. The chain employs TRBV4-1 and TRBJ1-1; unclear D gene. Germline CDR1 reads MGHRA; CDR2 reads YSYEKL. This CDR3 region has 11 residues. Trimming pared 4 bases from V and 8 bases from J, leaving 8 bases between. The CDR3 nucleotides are TGCGCCAGCAGCCGCGGTTTAGAAGCTTTCTTT. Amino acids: CASSRGLEAFF.

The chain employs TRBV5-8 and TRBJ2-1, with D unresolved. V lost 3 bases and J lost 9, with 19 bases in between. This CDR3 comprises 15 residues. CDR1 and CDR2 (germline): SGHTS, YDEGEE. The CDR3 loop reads CASSSLTLGVSEQFF. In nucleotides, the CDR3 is TGTGCCAGCAGCTCACTAACCCTCGGCGTTTCTGAGCAGTTCTTC.

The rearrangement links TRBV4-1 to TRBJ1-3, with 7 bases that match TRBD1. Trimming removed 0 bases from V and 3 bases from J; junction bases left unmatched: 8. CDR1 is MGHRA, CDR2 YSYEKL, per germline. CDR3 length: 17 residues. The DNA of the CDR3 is TGCGCCAGCAGCCAAGATCCCCCCACAGGGGTTGGAAACACCATATATTTT. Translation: CASSQDPPTGVGNTIYF.

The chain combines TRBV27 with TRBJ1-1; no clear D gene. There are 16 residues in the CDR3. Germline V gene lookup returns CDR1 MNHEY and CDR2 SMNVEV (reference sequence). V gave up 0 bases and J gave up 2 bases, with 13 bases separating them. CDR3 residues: CASSLSVGQLNTEAFF. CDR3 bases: TGTGCCAGCAGTTTATCAGTTGGGCAGTTAAACACTGAAGCTTTCTTT.

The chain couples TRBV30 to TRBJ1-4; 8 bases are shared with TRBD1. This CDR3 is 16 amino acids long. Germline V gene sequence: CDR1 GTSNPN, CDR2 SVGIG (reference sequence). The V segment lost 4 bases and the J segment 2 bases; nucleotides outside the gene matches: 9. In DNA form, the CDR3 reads TGTGCCTGGACCAGGGGGCGAATCACCACTAATGAAAAACTGTTTTTT. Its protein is CAWTRGRITTNEKLFF.

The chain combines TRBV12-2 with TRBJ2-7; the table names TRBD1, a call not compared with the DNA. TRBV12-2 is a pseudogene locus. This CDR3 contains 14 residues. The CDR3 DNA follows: TGTGCAAGTCGCGTCCGGGACAGGGCCCACGAGCAGTACTTC. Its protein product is CASRVRDRAHEQYF.

CDR3 in DNA: TGTGCCAGCAGCCCTGGACAGGTCTACGAGCAGTACTTC. Amino acid sequence: CASSPGQVYEQYF. The V and J genes are TRBV5-4 and TRBJ2-7, with TRBD1 identical over 7 bases. V shed 4 bases and J 3 bases; nucleotides not matched to a gene: 4. There are 13 residues in the CDR3. Per the germline V gene, CDR1 is SGHNT and CDR2 is YYREEE (reference sequence).

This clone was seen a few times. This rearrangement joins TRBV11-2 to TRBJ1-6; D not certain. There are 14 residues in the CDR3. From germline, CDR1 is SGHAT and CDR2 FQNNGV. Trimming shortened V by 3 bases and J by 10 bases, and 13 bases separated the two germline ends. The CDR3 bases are TGTGCCAGCAGCTTTCTGGGAGTAGTCTCACCCCTCCACTTT. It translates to CASSFLGVVSPLHF.

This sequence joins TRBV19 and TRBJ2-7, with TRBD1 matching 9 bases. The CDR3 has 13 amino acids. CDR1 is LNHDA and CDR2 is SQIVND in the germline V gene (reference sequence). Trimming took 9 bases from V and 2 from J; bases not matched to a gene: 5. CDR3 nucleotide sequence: TGTGCCAGCCGGGGACAGGGAACCTACGAGCAGTACTTC. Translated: CASRGQGTYEQYF.

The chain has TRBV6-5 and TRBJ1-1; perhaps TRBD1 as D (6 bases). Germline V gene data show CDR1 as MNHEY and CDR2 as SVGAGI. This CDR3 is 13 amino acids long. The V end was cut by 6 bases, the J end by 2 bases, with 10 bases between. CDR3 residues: CASSLGHNTEAFF. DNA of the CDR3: TGTGCCAGCAGCTTGGGACACAACACTGAAGCTTTCTTT.

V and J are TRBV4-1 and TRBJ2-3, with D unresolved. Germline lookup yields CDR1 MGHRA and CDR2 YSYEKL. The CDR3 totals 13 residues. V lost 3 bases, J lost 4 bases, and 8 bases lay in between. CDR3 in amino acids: CASSQVYADTQYF. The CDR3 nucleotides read TGCGCCAGCAGCCAGGTCTACGCAGATACGCAGTATTTT.

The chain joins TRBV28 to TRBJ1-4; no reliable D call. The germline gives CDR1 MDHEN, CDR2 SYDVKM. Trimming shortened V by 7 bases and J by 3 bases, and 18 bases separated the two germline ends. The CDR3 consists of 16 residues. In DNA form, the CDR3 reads TGTGCCAGCACCGACAATGTAGTGAGACCTAATGAAAAACTGTTTTTT. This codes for CASTDNVVRPNEKLFF.

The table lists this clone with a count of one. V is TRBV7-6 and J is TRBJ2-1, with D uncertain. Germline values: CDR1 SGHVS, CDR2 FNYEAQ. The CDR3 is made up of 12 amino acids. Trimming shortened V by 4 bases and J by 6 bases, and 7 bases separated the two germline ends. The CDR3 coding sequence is TGTGCCAGCAGCTACCTAGGCAATGAGCAGTTCTTC. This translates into CASSYLGNEQFF.

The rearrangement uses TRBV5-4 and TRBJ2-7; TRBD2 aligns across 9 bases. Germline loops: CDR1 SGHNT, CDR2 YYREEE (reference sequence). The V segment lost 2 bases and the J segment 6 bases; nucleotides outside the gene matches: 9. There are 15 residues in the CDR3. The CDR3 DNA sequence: TGTGCCAGCAGCTTCGGGTTAGCGGGGGAATCCGAGCAGTACTTC. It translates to CASSFGLAGESEQYF.

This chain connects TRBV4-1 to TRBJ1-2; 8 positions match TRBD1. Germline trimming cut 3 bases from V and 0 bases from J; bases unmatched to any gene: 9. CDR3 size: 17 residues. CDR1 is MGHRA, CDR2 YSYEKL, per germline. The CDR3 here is CASSQVQGVEANYGYTF. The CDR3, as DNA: TGCGCCAGCAGCCAGGTACAGGGGGTTGAAGCTAACTATGGCTACACCTTC.

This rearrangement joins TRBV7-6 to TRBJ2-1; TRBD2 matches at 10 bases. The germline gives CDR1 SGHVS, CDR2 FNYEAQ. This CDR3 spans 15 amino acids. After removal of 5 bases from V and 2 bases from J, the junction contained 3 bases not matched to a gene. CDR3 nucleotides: TGTGCCAGCAGCCGAAGCGGGGGGGCCTACAATGAGCAGTTCTTC. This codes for CASSRSGGAYNEQFF.

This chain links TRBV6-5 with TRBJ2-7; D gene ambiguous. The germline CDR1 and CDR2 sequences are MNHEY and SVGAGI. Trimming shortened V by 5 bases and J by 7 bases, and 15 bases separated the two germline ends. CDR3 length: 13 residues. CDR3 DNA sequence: TGTGCCAGCAGTCCGGGTCACTTCGGGGAGCAGTACTTC. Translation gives CASSPGHFGEQYF.

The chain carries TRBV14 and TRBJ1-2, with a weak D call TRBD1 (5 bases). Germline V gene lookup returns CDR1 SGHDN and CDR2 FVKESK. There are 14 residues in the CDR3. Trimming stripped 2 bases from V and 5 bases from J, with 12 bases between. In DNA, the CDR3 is TGTGCCAGCAGCCAACGGGGGACGGGATATGGCTACACCTTC. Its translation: CASSQRGTGYGYTF.

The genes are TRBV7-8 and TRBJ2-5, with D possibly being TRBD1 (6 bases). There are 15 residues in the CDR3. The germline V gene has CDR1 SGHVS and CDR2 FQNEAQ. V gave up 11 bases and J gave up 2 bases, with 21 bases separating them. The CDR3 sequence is CAVQGPWGPQETQYF. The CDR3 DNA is TGTGCCGTTCAGGGGCCGTGGGGGCCTCAAGAGACCCAGTACTTC.

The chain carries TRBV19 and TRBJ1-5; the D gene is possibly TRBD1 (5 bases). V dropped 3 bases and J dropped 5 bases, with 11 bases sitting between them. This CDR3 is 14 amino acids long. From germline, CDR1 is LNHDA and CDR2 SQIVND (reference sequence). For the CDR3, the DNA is TGTGCCAGTAGTATGGGGGGTGGCTATCAGCCCCAGCATTTT. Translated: CASSMGGGYQPQHF.

The CDR3 loop is CASSLALDSSYEQYF. The CDR3 bases are TGTGCCAGCAGCTTAGCGCTGGACAGTTCCTACGAGCAGTACTTC. This chain uses TRBV7-8 with TRBJ2-7, with D tentatively TRBD1 (6 bases). This CDR3 has 15 residues. Germline assignment: CDR1 SGHVS and CDR2 FQNEAQ. The germline V and J ends were trimmed by 0 bases and 1 base, with 10 bases remaining between them.